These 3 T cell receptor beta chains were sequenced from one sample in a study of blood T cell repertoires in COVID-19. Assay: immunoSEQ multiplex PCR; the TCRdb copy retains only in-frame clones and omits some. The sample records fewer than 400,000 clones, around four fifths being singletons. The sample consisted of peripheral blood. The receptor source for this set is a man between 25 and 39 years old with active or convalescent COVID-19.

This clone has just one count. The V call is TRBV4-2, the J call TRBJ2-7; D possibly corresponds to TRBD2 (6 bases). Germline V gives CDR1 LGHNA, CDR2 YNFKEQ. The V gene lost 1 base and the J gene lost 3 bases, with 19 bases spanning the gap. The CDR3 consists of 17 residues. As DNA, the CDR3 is TGTGCCAGCAGCCAAGTGGTCCTTCGGGGGTTCCTCTACGAGCAGTACTTC. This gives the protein CASSQVVLRGFLYEQYF.

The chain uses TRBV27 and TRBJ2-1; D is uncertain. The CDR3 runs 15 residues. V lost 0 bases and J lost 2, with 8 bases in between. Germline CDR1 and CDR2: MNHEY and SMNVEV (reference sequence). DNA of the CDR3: TGTGCCAGCAGTTTATCGAGATACCCCTACAATGAGCAGTTCTTC. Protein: CASSLSRYPYNEQFF.

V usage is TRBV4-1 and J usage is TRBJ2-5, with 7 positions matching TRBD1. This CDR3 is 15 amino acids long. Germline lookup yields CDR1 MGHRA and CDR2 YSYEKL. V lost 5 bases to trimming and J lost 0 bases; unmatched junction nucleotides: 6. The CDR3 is CASSFRDSNQETQYF. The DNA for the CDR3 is TGCGCCAGCAGCTTTAGGGACAGCAACCAAGAGACCCAGTACTTC.